This T cell receptor beta chain was profiled in a study of early T cells in non-severe SARS-CoV-2 infection. Study details: RNA in bulk from unsorted whole blood was sequenced, and chains were unpaired. Study outcomes and limitations: Private and CD4 specificities were missed by VDJdb matching, skewed to anti-spike CD8.

The V end lost 7 bases, the J end lost 4 bases, and 17 bases lay between the germline ends. This CDR3 has 14 amino acids. This clonotype was seen repeatedly, ten times or more. Its antigen is unidentified. Unique molecular identifiers tagged individual cDNA molecules. TCRdb used MiXCR to reprocess the 5' RACE reads, holding one entry per CDR3 protein. There are under 60,000 distinct CDR3 sequences in the sample; roughly a tenth occur only once, and roughly 4.8% lies in the top ten. The sample here was whole blood, taken at baseline. This chain connects TRBV12-3 or TRBV12-4 to TRBJ2-7, with D tentatively TRBD2 (5 bases). The clonotype was recovered from an adult who was a healthcare worker with PCR-confirmed SARS-CoV-2 infection or an uninfected control (not recorded which). The CDR3, as DNA: TGTGCCAGCACCTCCAGAGGGTCTCTGTACGAGCAGTACTTC. Translation: CASTSRGSLYEQYF.